The 17 T cell receptor beta chains in this list originate from one sample, sequenced in a study of human T cells and chemical hapten exposure. TCRdb re-analysed the RACE reads in MiXCR, keeping a single row per CDR3 protein. The sample lists 35,000 or so distinct CDR3 sequences, 5.5% to 7.5% occurring once. Described time point: patch test 1, 2 weeks after DPC sensitization. Treatment indicated: therapeutic diphenylcyclopropenone sensitization with weekly scalp DPC. Unfractionated whole blood yielded total RNA. This material consisted of whole blood, taken in connection with sensitization to the hapten diphenylcyclopropenone (DPC). The receptors were gathered from a woman under 40 with alopecia areata. Some clones in this sample may be carry-over from other donors' samples.

This clonotype came up a few times. J is TRBJ2-3 and V is TRBV15; D could derive from TRBD1 or TRBD2 (5 bases each). Germline V CDR1 and CDR2: LNHNV, YYDKDF (reference sequence). Between the trimmed V and J ends, which lost 0 bases and 2 bases, there was a span of 9 bases. The length of the CDR3 is 15 residues. DNA of the CDR3: TGTGCCACCAGCAGAGAACGGGGCTCCACAGATACGCAGTATTTT. Translating it yields CATSRERGSTDTQYF.

The rearrangement joins TRBV29-1 to TRBJ1-2; 10 nucleotides match TRBD1. Germline V lookup: CDR1 SQVTM, CDR2 ANQGSEA. V gave up 7 bases and J gave up 8 bases; unmatched junction bases: 10. This CDR3 has 13 amino acids. The CDR3 loop is CSGGPTGGTGYTF. CDR3 nucleotide sequence: TGCAGCGGGGGGCCGACAGGGGGCACAGGCTACACCTTC.

This clonotype was seen many times. J is TRBJ1-2 and V is TRBV4-2, with TRBD1 as a possible D gene (6 bases). With 0 bases removed from V and 8 bases from J, the gap between germline ends came to 22 bases. The CDR3 runs to 17 residues. Germline CDR1 is LGHNA and CDR2 is YNFKEQ. The CDR3 spells CASSQEQNRARWGGYTF. CDR3 nucleotides: TGTGCCAGCAGCCAAGAGCAAAACAGGGCGAGGTGGGGAGGCTACACCTTC.

This clonotype appeared a few times. V gene TRBV12-3 or TRBV12-4 combines with J gene TRBJ2-1; 8 nucleotides line up with TRBD2. Trimming took 1 base from V and 6 from J; bases not matched to a gene: 8. The CDR3 is made up of 16 amino acids. As DNA, the CDR3 is TGTGCCAGCAGTTTAGACGTCGGGGGGGCCAGCAATGAGCAGTTCTTC. Translating it yields CASSLDVGGASNEQFF.

The CDR3 nucleotides read TGCAGCGTTGAGGCGGTCCAGCGCCAAGAGACCCAGTACTTC. Its protein product is CSVEAVQRQETQYF. J is TRBJ2-5 and V is TRBV29-1; no definite D call. V gave up 3 bases and J gave up 1 base, with 12 bases separating them. CDR3 length equals 14 residues. Germline V gives CDR1 SQVTM, CDR2 ANQGSEA. Filled out from reference TRBV29-1 and TRBJ2-5, the complete variable domain reads SAVISQKPSRDICQRGTSLTIQCQVDSQVTMMFWYRQQPGQSLTLIATANQGSEATYESGFVIDKFPISRPNLTFSTLTVSNMSPEDSSIYLCSVEAVQRQETQYFGPGTRLLVL.

This chain links TRBV20-1 with TRBJ2-7, with a possible D match to TRBD1 (7 bases). Germline V gene sequence: CDR1 DFQATT, CDR2 SNEGSKA (reference sequence). V gave up 2 bases and J gave up 6 bases, with 11 bases separating them. The CDR3 runs to 12 residues. The CDR3 sequence is CSARQGGIEQYF. The CDR3 nucleotides are TGCAGTGCTAGACAGGGGGGCATCGAGCAGTACTTC.

The V gene is TRBV6-1, the J gene TRBJ1-5, with D maybe TRBD1 (6 bases). V was shortened by 6 bases and J by 6 bases, with 12 bases between the two germline ends. Germline V gene sequence: CDR1 MNHNS, CDR2 SASEGT. CDR3 length: 13 residues. In DNA form, the CDR3 reads TGTGCCAGCAGACAGGGAGTGGGTCAGCCCCAGCATTTT. Translation: CASRQGVGQPQHF.

The genes are TRBV12-3 or TRBV12-4 and TRBJ1-6; D gene uncertain. Trimming took off 2 bases at V and 5 bases at J, with 4 bases between the two ends. The CDR3 is made up of 13 amino acids. The DNA for the CDR3 is TGTGCCAGCAGTTTAACAGATAATTCACCCCTCCACTTT. Protein product: CASSLTDNSPLHF.

V is TRBV30 and J is TRBJ1-5; 9 bases are shared with TRBD1. The CDR3 is 15 amino acids. CDR1 and CDR2 from the germline V gene are GTSNPN and SVGIG (reference sequence). The ends lost 1 base at V and 6 bases at J; junction bases unmatched: 7. Written as DNA, the CDR3 is TGTGCCTGGAGTGGGGGACAGGGAAATACTCAGCCCCAGCATTTT. Its protein is CAWSGGQGNTQPQHF.

In its sample, this clonotype was seen a few times. The chain uses TRBV9 and TRBJ2-3; TRBD2 aligns across 10 bases. The germline gives CDR1 SGDLS, CDR2 YYNGEE. The CDR3 spans 18 residues. V lost 2 bases, J lost 3 bases, and 12 bases stayed unmatched. The CDR3 DNA follows: TGTGCCAGCAGCGTTGGCCTAGCGGGGGCCGGCCCTACAGATACGCAGTATTTT. Translated, it gives CASSVGLAGAGPTDTQYF.

This clonotype was detected ten times or more. The chain carries TRBV27 and TRBJ2-5, with D maybe TRBD2 (5 bases). Germline-derived CDR1 and CDR2 are MNHEY and SMNVEV (reference sequence). Trimming took off 6 bases at V and 7 bases at J, with 18 bases between the two ends. The CDR3 is made up of 14 amino acids. This CDR3 reads CASRGMGREPTQYF. CDR3 DNA sequence: TGTGCCAGCAGGGGGATGGGTAGGGAGCCGACCCAGTACTTC.

Ten or more counts support this clonotype. In DNA form, the CDR3 reads TGTGCCAGCAGTCGGACAGCCTTGAACACTGAAGCTTTCTTT. This gives the protein CASSRTALNTEAFF. This chain joins TRBV6-2 or TRBV6-3 and TRBJ1-1; D is perhaps TRBD1 (6 bases). This CDR3 has 14 amino acids. V was pared by 5 bases and J by 0 bases, with 10 bases between. Germline V CDR1 and CDR2: MNHEY, SVGEGT.

The table lists this clonotype with a few counts. V usage is TRBV5-6 and J usage is TRBJ2-7, with D tentatively TRBD2 (6 bases). The germline V and J ends were trimmed by 2 bases and 3 bases, with 24 bases remaining between them. Germline CDR1 SGHDT, CDR2 YYEEEE. The CDR3 sequence is 18 residues long. The CDR3 bases are TGTGCCAGCAGCTTTGGGAGACGGGACCTCGGGACTGGCTACGAGCAGTACTTC. Encoded protein: CASSFGRRDLGTGYEQYF.

This clonotype was recorded a few times. The V call is TRBV29-1, the J call TRBJ2-1; D not certain. V was shortened by 0 bases and J by 10 bases, with 10 bases between the two germline ends. The CDR3 runs to 12 residues. Per the germline V gene, CDR1 is SQVTM and CDR2 is ANQGSEA. The CDR3, as DNA: TGCAGCGTTGAAGATTTCGTAACAGAGCAGTTCTTC. Translation gives CSVEDFVTEQFF.

This clonotype has a count of ten or more. CDR3 loop: CASSSDRFSNQPQHF. The CDR3, as DNA: TGTGCCAGCAGTTCGGATAGGTTTAGCAATCAGCCCCAGCATTTT. The rearrangement uses TRBV28 and TRBJ1-5; D ambiguous. CDR3 size: 15 residues. Trimming took off 4 bases at V and 0 bases at J, with 10 bases between the two ends. Germline CDR1 and CDR2: MDHEN and SYDVKM. Supplemented by reference TRBV28 and TRBJ1-5, the full variable domain reads DVKVTQSSRYLVKRTGEKVFLECVQDMDHENMFWYRQDPGLGLRLIYFSYDVKMKEKGDIPEGYSVSREKKERFSLILESASTNQTSMYLCASSSDRFSNQPQHFGDGTRLSIL.

The table lists this clonotype with a count of one. The chain couples TRBV20-1 to TRBJ2-1; 10 positions agree with TRBD2. The V gene's germline CDR1 is DFQATT and CDR2 SNEGSKA (reference sequence). CDR3 size: 16 residues. J was trimmed by 6 bases and V by 6 bases; bases with no gene match: 14. Here the CDR3 DNA reads TGCAGTGCCGCCCCGGGCGGAGCGGGGGGGTTCAATGAGCAGTTCTTC. Translating it yields CSAAPGGAGGFNEQFF.

This clonotype was detected ten times or more. This chain links TRBV14 with TRBJ2-3; D might be TRBD1 (6 bases). Between the trimmed V and J ends, which lost 1 base and 12 bases, there was a span of 14 bases. CDR3 length: 13 amino acids. The germline V gene encodes CDR1 SGHDN and CDR2 FVKESK. CDR3 DNA: TGTGCCAGCAGCCAAGCTACAGGGTCCCCTCAGTATTTT. It translates to CASSQATGSPQYF.